Below are 10 T cell receptor beta chains sequenced from a single sample in a study of CD8+CD57+ T cells in acquired aplastic anemia. Genomic DNA, the template, was used for profiling of the TCR beta VDJ and CDR3. Each CDR3 protein gets one entry after TCRdb re-called the reads with MiXCR. The sample lists hundreds of thousands of distinct CDR3 sequences, roughly three fifths occurring once. Sequenced material: sorted CD4+, CD8+, or CD8+CD57+ T cells (not recorded which) from PBMCs. These receptors originate from a human donor with severe aplastic anemia or a healthy control (not recorded which).

As to this clonotype: Being one base from a much bigger clone, this may be a read error. In DNA, the CDR3 is TGTGCCAGCAGCCAAAAGTCTGTTTATAGTGAAAAACTGTTTTTT. This codes for CASSQKSVYSEKLFF. The V and J genes are TRBV14 and TRBJ1-4; no clear D gene. This CDR3 has 15 residues. V shed 2 bases and J shed 7 bases, with 14 bases lying between them. CDR1 and CDR2 from the germline V gene are SGHDN and FVKESK. The variable domain in full, with the rest retrieved from reference TRBV14 and TRBJ1-4, is EAGVTQFPSHSVIEKGQTVTLRCDPISGHDNLYWYRRVMGKEIKFLLHFVKESKQDESGMPNNRFLAERTGGTYSTLKVQPAELEDSGVYFCASSQKSVYSEKLFFGSGTQLSVL.

In this sample, this clonotype turned up a few times. This chain joins TRBV28 and TRBJ2-3; no clear D gene. The V gene's germline CDR1 is MDHEN and CDR2 SYDVKM. The length of the CDR3 is 14 residues. The germline V and J ends were trimmed by 5 bases and 6 bases, with 15 bases remaining between them. CDR3 DNA: TGTGCCAGCAGTCCGCTGACCCAGGTGGATACGCAGTATTTT. As protein: CASSPLTQVDTQYF.

V usage is TRBV13 and J usage is TRBJ1-2; D is perhaps TRBD1 (6 bases). The CDR3 runs to 13 residues. V lost 4 bases, J lost 8 bases, and 14 bases lay in between. CDR1 PRHDT and CDR2 FYEKMQ come from the germline V gene (reference sequence). CDR3: CASSYAGVGGYTF. The DNA for the CDR3 is TGTGCCAGCAGCTACGCAGGGGTGGGGGGCTACACCTTC. The whole variable domain, filled in from reference TRBV13 and TRBJ1-2, reads AAGVIQSPRHLIKEKRETATLKCYPIPRHDTVYWYQQGPGQDPQFLISFYEKMQSDKGSIPDRFSAQQFSDYHSELNMSSLELGDSALYFCASSYAGVGGYTFGSGTRLTVV.

The genes are TRBV5-1 and TRBJ2-3, with TRBD2 matching 13 bases. The CDR3 length is 16 residues. CDR1 SGHRS and CDR2 YFSETQ come from the germline V gene. J was trimmed by 4 bases and V by 4 bases; bases with no gene match: 6. This chain's CDR3 is CASSHTTSGGSDTQYF. The DNA for the CDR3 is TGCGCCAGCAGCCACACGACTAGCGGGGGGTCAGATACGCAGTATTTT.

The CDR3 loop reads CSRTGTSGGYTF. As DNA, the CDR3 is TGCAGCAGAACCGGGACTAGCGGGGGCTACACCTTC. The chain is built from TRBV20-1 and TRBJ1-2, with a tentative D call TRBD1 (5 bases). CDR3 length: 12 amino acids. Germline V gene lookup returns CDR1 DFQATT and CDR2 SNEGSKA (reference sequence).

The table lists this clonotype with many counts. CDR3 loop: CASSESGGFNQPQHF. The CDR3 nucleotides are TGTGCCAGCAGCGAATCAGGGGGCTTCAACCAGCCCCAGCATTTT. The genes are TRBV7-9 and TRBJ1-5, with 8 bases that match TRBD1. With 5 bases clipped from V and 7 bases from J, the junction kept 10 bases outside the gene matches. This CDR3 spans 15 amino acids. The germline V gene encodes CDR1 SEHNR and CDR2 FQNEAQ (reference sequence).

Ten or more counts support this clonotype. The J gene is TRBJ2-5, the V gene TRBV15; D remains ambiguous. Germline CDR1 and CDR2: LNHNV and YYDKDF (reference sequence). The CDR3 runs to 12 residues. Trimming removed 1 base from V and 2 bases from J, with 2 bases in between. The CDR3 loop reads CATSRGQETQYF. CDR3 in DNA: TGTGCCACCAGCAGAGGTCAAGAGACCCAGTACTTC.

This clonotype was counted many times. J is TRBJ1-6 and V is TRBV2; D is undetermined. V lost 10 bases to trimming and J lost 7 bases, with 14 bases between them. The CDR3 has 13 residues. Per germline, CDR1 SNHLY and CDR2 FYNNEI. CDR3: CATNVIGNSPLHF. The CDR3 DNA reads as TGTGCCACGAACGTCATCGGGAATTCACCCCTCCACTTT.

V usage is TRBV7-6 and J usage is TRBJ2-1, with D tentatively TRBD2 (7 bases). The CDR3 covers 15 residues. Germline V CDR1 and CDR2: SGHVS, FNYEAQ. Trimming removed 3 bases from V and 4 bases from J, with 13 bases in between. The CDR3 sequence is CASSFLGGPYNEQFF. The DNA for the CDR3 is TGTGCCAGCAGCTTCCTCGGGGGGCCATACAATGAGCAGTTCTTC.

With respect to this clonotype: Compared with germline, one end of the junction differs, possibly owing to a read error. The chain joins TRBV10-3 to TRBJ2-5; D call uncertain. The V gene's germline CDR1 is ENHRY and CDR2 SYGVKD. CDR3 size: 14 residues. For the CDR3, the DNA is TGTGCCATCAGTGACCCTAGACTCCAAGAGACCCGGTACTTC. Translating it yields CAISDPRLQETRYF.